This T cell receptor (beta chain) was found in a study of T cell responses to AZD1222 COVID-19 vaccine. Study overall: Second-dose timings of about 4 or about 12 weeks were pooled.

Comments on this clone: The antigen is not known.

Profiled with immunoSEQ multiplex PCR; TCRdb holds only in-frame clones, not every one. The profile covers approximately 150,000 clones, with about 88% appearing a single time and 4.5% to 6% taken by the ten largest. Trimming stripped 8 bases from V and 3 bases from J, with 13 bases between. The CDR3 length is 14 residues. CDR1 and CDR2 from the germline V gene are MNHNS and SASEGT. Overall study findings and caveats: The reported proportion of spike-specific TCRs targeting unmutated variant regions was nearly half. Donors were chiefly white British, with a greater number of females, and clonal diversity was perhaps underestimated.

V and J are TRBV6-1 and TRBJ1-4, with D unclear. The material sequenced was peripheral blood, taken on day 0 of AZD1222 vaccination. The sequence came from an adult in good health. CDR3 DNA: TGTGCCAGCCTGGAGTTGTTAGCTAATGAAAAACTGTTTTTT. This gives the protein CASLELLANEKLFF.